The clone carrying this T cell receptor beta chain was counted between two and nine times. The cDNA 3' end received a ligated oligonucleotide with a UMI. The first PCR ran 4 to 5 cycles with an equimolar RC1.1 and RC1.2 beta primer mix. MiXCR was run by TCRdb on the UMI-ligation and nested PCR reads, yielding one entry per CDR3 protein. The sample has about 30,000 distinct CDR3 sequences, 6% to 8% seen once. This sample was taken from a study of quantifying T cell responses using KT2 cells. Study information: TCR alpha and beta constant-region primers primed reverse transcription of RNA.

V lost 6 bases and J lost 2; bases outside the gene matches: 7. Germline assignment: CDR1 MNHEY and CDR2 SMNVEV (reference sequence). The CDR3 spans 14 residues. The specimen was PBMCs spiked with cells of the T cell clone KT2. The origin of this receptor is a human donor. The chain carries TRBV27 and TRBJ2-7; TRBD1 aligns across 7 bases. CDR3 in amino acids: CASSHGTVAYEQYF. In nucleotides, the CDR3 is TGTGCCAGCAGCCACGGGACAGTTGCCTACGAGCAGTACTTC.